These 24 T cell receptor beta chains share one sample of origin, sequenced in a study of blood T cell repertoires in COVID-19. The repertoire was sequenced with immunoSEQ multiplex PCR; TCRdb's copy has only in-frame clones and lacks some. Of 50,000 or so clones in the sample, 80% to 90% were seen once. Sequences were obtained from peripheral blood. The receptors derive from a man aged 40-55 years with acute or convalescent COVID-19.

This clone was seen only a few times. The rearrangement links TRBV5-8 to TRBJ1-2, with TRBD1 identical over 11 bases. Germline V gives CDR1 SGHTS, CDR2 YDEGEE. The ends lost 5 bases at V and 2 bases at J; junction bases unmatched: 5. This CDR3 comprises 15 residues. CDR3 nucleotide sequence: TGTGCCAGCAGTCACCGGACAGGGGGCAACTATGGCTACACCTTC. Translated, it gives CASSHRTGGNYGYTF.

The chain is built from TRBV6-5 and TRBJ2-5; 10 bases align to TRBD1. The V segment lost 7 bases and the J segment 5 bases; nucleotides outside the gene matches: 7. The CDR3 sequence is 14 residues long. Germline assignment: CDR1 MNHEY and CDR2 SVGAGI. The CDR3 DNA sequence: TGTGCCAGCATTTTGACAGGGGGCTGGGAGACCCAGTACTTC. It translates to CASILTGGWETQYF.

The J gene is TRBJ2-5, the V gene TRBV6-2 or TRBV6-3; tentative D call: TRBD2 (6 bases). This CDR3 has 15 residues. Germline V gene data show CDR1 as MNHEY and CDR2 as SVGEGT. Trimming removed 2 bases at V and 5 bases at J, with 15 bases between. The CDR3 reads CASSYGTSTTETQYF. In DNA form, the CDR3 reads TGTGCCAGCAGTTACGGGACTTCCACGACGGAGACCCAGTACTTC.

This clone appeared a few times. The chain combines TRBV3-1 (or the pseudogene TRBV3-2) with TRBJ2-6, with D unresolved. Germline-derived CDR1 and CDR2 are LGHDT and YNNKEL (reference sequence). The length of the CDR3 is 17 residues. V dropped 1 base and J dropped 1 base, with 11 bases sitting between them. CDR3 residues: CASSQVHRSSGANVLTF. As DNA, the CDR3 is TGTGCCAGCAGCCAAGTTCACAGATCGTCTGGGGCCAACGTCCTGACTTTC.

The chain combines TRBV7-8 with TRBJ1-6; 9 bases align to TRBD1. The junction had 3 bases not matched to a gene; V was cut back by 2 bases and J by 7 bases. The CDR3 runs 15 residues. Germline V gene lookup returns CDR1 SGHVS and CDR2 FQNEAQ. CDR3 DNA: TGTGCCAGCAGCTTAACGACAGGGGGGAATTCACCCCTCCACTTT. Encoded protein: CASSLTTGGNSPLHF.

DNA for the CDR3: TGTGCCAGCAGTGGAGATATTAGCCGTGTTGAGCCCCAGCATTTT. This gives the protein CASSGDISRVEPQHF. The chain is built from TRBV2 and TRBJ1-5; D is unresolved. CDR1 SNHLY and CDR2 FYNNEI come from the germline V gene. Between the trimmed V and J ends, which lost 4 bases and 8 bases, there was a span of 18 bases. The CDR3 loop spans 15 amino acids. Full variable domain (missing parts from reference TRBV2 and TRBJ1-5): EPEVTQTPSHQVTQMGQEVILRCVPISNHLYFYWYRQILGQKVEFLVSFYNNEISEKSEIFDDQFSVERPDGSNFTLKIRSTKLEDSAMYFCASSGDISRVEPQHFGDGTRLSIL.

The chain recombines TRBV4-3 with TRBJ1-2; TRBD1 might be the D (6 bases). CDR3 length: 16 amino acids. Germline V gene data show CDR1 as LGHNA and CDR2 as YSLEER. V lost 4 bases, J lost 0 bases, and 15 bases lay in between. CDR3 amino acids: CASSRGDTISNYGYTF. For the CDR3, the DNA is TGCGCCAGCAGCCGAGGGGACACAATATCTAACTATGGCTACACCTTC.

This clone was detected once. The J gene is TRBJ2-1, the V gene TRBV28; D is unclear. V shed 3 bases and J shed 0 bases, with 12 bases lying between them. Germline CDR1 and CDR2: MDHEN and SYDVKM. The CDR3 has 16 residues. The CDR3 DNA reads TGTGCCAGCAGTTTTGGCTCCCGCCCCTCCTACAATGAGCAGTTCTTC. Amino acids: CASSFGSRPSYNEQFF.

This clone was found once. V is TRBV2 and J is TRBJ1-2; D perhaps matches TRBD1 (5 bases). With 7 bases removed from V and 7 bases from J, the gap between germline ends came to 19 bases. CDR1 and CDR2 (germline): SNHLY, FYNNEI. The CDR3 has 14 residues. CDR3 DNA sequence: TGTGCCAGCATCAACGTAGGGGATCGGACTGGCTACACCTTC. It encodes CASINVGDRTGYTF. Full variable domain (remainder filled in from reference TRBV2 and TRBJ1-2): EPEVTQTPSHQVTQMGQEVILRCVPISNHLYFYWYRQILGQKVEFLVSFYNNEISEKSEIFDDQFSVERPDGSNFTLKIRSTKLEDSAMYFCASINVGDRTGYTFGSGTRLTVV.

Written as DNA, the CDR3 is TGTGCCAGCAGGAGGACGGGAGCGAACACTGAAGCTTTCTTT. Translating gives CASRRTGANTEAFF. The chain links TRBV2 to TRBJ1-1; no clear D gene. Trimming shortened V by 6 bases and J by 1 base, and 12 bases separated the two germline ends. Germline assignment: CDR1 SNHLY and CDR2 FYNNEI. The CDR3 covers 14 residues.

Here the CDR3 reads CAWDTGVEAFF. CDR3 nucleotide sequence: TGTGCCTGGGATACAGGGGTTGAGGCTTTCTTT. This chain joins TRBV30 and TRBJ1-1; 7 bases line up with TRBD1. V was clipped by 5 bases and J by 11 bases; unmatched bases: 8. CDR3 length: 11 amino acids. The germline gives CDR1 GTSNPN, CDR2 SVGIG (reference sequence).

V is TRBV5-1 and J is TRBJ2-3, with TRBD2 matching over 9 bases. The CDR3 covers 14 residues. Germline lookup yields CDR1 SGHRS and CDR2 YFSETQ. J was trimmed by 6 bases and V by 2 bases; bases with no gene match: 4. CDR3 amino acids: CASSLAGGEDTQYF. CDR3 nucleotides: TGCGCCAGCAGCTTAGCGGGGGGAGAGGATACGCAGTATTTT.

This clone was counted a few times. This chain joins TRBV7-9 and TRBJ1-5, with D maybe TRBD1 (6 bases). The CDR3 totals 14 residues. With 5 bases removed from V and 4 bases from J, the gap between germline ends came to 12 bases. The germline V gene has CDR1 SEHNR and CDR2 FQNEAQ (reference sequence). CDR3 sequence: CASSRDTLNQPQHF. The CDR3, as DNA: TGTGCCAGCAGCCGGGACACCTTAAATCAGCCCCAGCATTTT.

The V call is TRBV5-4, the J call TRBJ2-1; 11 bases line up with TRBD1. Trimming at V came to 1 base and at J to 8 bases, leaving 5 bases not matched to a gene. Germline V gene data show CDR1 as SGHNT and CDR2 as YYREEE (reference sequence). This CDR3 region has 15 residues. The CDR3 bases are TGTGCCAGCAGCTTGCGGGACAGGGGGTTCGATGAGCAGTTCTTC. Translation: CASSLRDRGFDEQFF.

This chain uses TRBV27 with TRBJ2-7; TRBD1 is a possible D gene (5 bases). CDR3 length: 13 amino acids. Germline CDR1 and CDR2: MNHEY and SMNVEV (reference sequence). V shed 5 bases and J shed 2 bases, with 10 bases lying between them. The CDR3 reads CASSRGSTYEQYF. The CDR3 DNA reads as TGTGCCAGCAGTAGGGGCAGTACCTACGAGCAGTACTTC.

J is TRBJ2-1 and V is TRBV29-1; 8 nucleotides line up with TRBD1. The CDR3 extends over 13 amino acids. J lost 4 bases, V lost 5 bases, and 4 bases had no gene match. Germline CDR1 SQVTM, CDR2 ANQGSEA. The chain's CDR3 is CSVFRGQYNEQFF. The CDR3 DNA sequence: TGCAGCGTTTTCAGGGGGCAGTACAATGAGCAGTTCTTC.

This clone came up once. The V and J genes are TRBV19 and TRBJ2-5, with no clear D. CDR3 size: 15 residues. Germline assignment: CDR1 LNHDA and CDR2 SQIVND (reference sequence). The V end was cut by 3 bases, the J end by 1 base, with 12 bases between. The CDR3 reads CASSIGLTTQETQYF. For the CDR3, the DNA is TGTGCCAGTAGTATCGGTTTAACTACCCAAGAGACCCAGTACTTC.

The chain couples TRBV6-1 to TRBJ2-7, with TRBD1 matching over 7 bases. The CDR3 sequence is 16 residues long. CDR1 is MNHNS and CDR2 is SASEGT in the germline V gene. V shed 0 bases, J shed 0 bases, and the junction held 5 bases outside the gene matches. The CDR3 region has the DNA TGTGCCAGCAGTGAAGCCGGGACAGTAATCTCCTACGAGCAGTACTTC. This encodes CASSEAGTVISYEQYF.

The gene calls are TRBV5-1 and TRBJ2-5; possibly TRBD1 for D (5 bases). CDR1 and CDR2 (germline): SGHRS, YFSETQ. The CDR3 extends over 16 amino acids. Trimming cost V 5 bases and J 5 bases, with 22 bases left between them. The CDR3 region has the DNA TGCGCCAGCAGATTCGGACATCCCACTTTGGGGGAGACCCAGTACTTC. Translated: CASRFGHPTLGETQYF.

The CDR3: CASSLDTGYNEQFF. In nucleotides, the CDR3 is TGTGCCAGCAGCTTAGACACCGGGTACAATGAGCAGTTCTTC. The gene calls are TRBV7-2 and TRBJ2-1; the D is unclear. The V end was cut by 1 base, the J end by 4 bases, with 8 bases between. The CDR3 extends over 14 amino acids. From germline, CDR1 is SGHTA and CDR2 FQGNSA.

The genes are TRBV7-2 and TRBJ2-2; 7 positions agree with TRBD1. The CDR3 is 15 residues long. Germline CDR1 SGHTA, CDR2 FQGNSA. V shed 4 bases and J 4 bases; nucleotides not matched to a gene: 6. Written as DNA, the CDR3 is TGTGCCAGCAGCTACTTTCGGACAGGCACCGGGGAGCTGTTTTTT. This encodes CASSYFRTGTGELFF.

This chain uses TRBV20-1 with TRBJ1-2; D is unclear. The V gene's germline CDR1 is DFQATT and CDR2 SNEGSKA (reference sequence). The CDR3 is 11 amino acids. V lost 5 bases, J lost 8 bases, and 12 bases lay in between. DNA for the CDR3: TGCAGTGCTCCCCGGGAACCGGGCTACACCTTC. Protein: CSAPREPGYTF.

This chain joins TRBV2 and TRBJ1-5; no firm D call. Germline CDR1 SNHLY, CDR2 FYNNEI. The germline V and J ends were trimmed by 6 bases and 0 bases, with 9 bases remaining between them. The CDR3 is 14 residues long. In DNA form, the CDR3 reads TGTGCCAGCAGCTCCCCCTATAGCAATCAGCCCCAGCATTTT. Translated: CASSSPYSNQPQHF.

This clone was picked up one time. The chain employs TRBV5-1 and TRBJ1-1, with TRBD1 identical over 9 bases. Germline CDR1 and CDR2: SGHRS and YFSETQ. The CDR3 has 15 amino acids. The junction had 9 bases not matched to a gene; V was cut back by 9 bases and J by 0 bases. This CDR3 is CATKRGTGLNTEAFF. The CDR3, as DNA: TGCGCCACCAAACGAGGGACAGGGTTGAACACTGAAGCTTTCTTT.